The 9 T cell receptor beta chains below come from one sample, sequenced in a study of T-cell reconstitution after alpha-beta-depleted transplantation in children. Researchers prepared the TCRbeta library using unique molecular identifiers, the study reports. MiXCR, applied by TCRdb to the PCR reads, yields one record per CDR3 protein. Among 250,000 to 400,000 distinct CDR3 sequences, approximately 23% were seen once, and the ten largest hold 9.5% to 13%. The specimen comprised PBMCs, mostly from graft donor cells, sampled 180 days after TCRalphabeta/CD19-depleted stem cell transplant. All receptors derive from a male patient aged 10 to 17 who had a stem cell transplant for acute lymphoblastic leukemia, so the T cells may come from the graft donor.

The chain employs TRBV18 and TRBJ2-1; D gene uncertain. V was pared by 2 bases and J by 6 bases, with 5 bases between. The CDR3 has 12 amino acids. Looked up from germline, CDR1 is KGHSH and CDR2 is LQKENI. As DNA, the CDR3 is TGTGCCAGCTCACCATTCAGCAATGAGCAGTTCTTC. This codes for CASSPFSNEQFF. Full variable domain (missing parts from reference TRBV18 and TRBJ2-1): NAGVMQNPRHLVRRRGQEARLRCSPMKGHSHVYWYRQLPEEGLKFMVYLQKENIIDESGMPKERFSAEFPKEGPSILRIQQVVRGDSAAYFCASSPFSNEQFFGPGTRLTVL.

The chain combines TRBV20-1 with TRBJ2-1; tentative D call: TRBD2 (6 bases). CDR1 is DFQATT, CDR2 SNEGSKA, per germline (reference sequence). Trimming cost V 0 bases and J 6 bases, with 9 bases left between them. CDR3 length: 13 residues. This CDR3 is CSARDGGFNEQFF. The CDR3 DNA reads TGCAGTGCTAGAGATGGGGGGTTCAATGAGCAGTTCTTC.

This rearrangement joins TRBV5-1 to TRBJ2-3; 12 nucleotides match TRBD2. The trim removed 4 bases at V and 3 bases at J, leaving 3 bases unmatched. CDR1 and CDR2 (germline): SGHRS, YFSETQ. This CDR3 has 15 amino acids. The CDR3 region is CASSTGLAGTDTQYF. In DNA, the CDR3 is TGCGCCAGCAGCACAGGACTAGCGGGAACAGATACGCAGTATTTT.

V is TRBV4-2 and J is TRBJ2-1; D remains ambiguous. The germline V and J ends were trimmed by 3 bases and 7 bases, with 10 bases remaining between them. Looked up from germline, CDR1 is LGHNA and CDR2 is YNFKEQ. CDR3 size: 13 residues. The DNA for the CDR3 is TGTGCCAGCAGCCACTCAGTGGATAATGAGCAGTTCTTC. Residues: CASSHSVDNEQFF.

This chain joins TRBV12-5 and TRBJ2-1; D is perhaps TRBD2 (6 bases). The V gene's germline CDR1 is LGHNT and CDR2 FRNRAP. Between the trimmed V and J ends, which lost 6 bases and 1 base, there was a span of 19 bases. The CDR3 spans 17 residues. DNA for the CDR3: TGTGCTAGTGGCCCCCTCCTCCCTAGCGAATCCTACAATGAGCAGTTCTTC. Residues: CASGPLLPSESYNEQFF. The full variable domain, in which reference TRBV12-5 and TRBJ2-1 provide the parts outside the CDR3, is DARVTQTPRHKVTEMGQEVTMRCQPILGHNTVFWYRQTMMQGLELLAYFRNRAPLDDSGMPKDRFSAEMPDATLATLKIQPSEPRDSAVYFCASGPLLPSESYNEQFFGPGTRLTVL.

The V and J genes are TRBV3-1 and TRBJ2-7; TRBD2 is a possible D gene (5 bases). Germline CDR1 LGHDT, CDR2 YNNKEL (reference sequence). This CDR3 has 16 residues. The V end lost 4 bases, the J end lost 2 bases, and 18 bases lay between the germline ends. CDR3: CASSRGYRAGTYEQYF. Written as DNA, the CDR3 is TGTGCCAGCAGCCGAGGGTATCGGGCAGGTACCTACGAGCAGTACTTC.

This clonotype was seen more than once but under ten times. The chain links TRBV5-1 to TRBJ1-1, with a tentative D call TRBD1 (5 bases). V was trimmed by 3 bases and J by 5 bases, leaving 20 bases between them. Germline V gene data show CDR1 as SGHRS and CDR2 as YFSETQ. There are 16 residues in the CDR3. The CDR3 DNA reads TGCGCCAGCAGCTCCATTGGCCGGTGGGGGAAAACTGAAGCTTTCTTT. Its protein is CASSSIGRWGKTEAFF.

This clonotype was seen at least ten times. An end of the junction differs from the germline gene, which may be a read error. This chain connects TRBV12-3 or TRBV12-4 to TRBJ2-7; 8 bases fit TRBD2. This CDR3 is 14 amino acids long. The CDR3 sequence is CASSLAGHSNGQYF. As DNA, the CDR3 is TGTGCCAGCAGCTTAGCGGGACATTCTAACGGGCAGTACTTC.

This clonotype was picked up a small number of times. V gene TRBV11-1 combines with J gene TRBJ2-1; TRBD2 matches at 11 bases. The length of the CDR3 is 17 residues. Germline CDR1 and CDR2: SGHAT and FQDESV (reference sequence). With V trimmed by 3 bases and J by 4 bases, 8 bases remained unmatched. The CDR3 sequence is CASSFPTSGRSYNEQFF. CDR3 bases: TGTGCCAGCAGCTTCCCCACTAGCGGGAGATCTTACAATGAGCAGTTCTTC.